These T cell receptor beta chains were read from a single sample in a study of cytomegalovirus exposure and HLA in healthy donors. Profiling relied on immunoSEQ multiplex PCR, and the TCRdb table lists in-frame clones only, not all of them. This table holds about 130,000 clones, approximately 78% found once. Sequences were obtained from PBMCs. The receptor set was obtained from a woman aged 35 to 49 in good health and CMV-seropositive. Each CDR3 is given with its conserved first and last residue.

J gene | V gene | CDR3 protein
TRBJ2-1 | TRBV9 | CASSVDGVHNEQFF
TRBJ2-1 | TRBV11-2 | CASSLVVGGNEQFF
TRBJ1-5 | TRBV7-8 | CASSDQGAQPQHF
TRBJ2-2 | TRBV9 | CASSAPLDGTSGIRTGELFF
TRBJ2-5 | TRBV15 | CATSTDAVRETQYF
TRBJ2-1 | TRBV6-6 | CASSYEGAPYNEQFF
TRBJ2-5 | TRBV5-8 | CASSLTGPGITAQYF
TRBJ2-5 | TRBV7-2 | CASSPFNGGIETQYF
TRBJ2-1 | TRBV7-8 | CASSRNLGQQYNEQFF
TRBJ2-7 | TRBV20-1 | CSARVRGAAYF
TRBJ2-4 | TRBV10-3 | CAISEDRVKNIQYF
TRBJ2-3 | TRBV29-1 | CSAPKATGTDTQYF
- | TRBV9 | CASGRGLAGSYEQYF
TRBJ2-5 | TRBV6-5 | CASSPWSSGQETQYF
TRBJ1-1 | TRBV28 | CASSFGNTEAFF
TRBJ1-3 | TRBV18 | CASSPFRGSTSGNTIYF
TRBJ1-1 | TRBV6-5 | CASSTGVTEAFF
TRBJ2-2 | TRBV2 | CASKAASGARGELFF
TRBJ1-2 | TRBV6-5 | CASSYSTGGQVGYTF
TRBJ1-2 | TRBV6-5 | CASSYRRGSGYTF
TRBJ2-3 | TRBV27 | CASSPRTSGRQTDTQYF
TRBJ1-1 | TRBV6-5 | CASSYLRVTVVTEAFF
TRBJ2-7 | TRBV6-1 | CASTQGDRGRYEQYF
TRBJ2-1 | TRBV5-6 | CASSPPRDRATREQFF
TRBJ1-4 | TRBV27 | CASSLYQGALGVFF
TRBJ1-5 | TRBV6-5 | CASSYDRGVWQPQHF
TRBJ1-1 | TRBV11-3 | CASSLGQGAGDTEAFF
TRBJ2-1 | TRBV4-3 | CASSQDRGTGNEQFF
TRBJ1-1 | TRBV30 | CAWSGDSANTEAFF
TRBJ1-1 | TRBV28 | CASSLQGAAEAFF
TRBJ2-7 | TRBV18 | CASSPPQGFSYEQYF
TRBJ2-5 | TRBV27 | CASSPLQGAQETQYF
TRBJ2-5 | TRBV5-1 | CASSIQTSDETQYF
TRBJ2-1 | TRBV9 | CASSPRGLAGDGEQFF
TRBJ2-7 | TRBV6-6 | CASSSRDTASYEQYF
TRBJ2-2 | TRBV27 | CASSAFGQGINTGELFF
TRBJ2-6 | TRBV2 | CASSWDRVDSGANVLTF
TRBJ2-1 | TRBV7-9 | CASSLAAGVDEQFF
TRBJ2-5 | TRBV9 | CASNSGGALETQYF
TRBJ2-3 | TRBV7-3 | CASSYYSGRGTDTQYF
TRBJ2-7 | TRBV5-1 | CASSLGTADYEQYF
TRBJ2-1 | TRBV4-3 | CASAWALREGSEQFF
TRBJ1-2 | TRBV6-6 | CASSYETGGYYGYTF
TRBJ2-1 | TRBV28 | CASSSRLAGEYEQFF
TRBJ2-7 | TRBV5-4 | CASSSRTTGTDYEQYF
TRBJ1-6 | TRBV27 | CASRALRNNSPLHF
TRBJ1-4 | TRBV10-3 | CAISESYRVEEKLFF
TRBJ2-1 | TRBV19 | CASRKLAGVDNEQFF
TRBJ2-5 | TRBV5-1 | CASSVATGVVETQYF
TRBJ2-7 | TRBV5-1 | CASSLGLAEGEQYF
TRBJ1-3 | TRBV13 | CASSEGRGDLGNTIYF
TRBJ2-7 | TRBV2 | CATIGDTDYEQYF
TRBJ2-7 | TRBV21-1 | CASSIPPGESNEQYF
TRBJ1-1 | TRBV19 | CASTHGGGSWVTEAFF